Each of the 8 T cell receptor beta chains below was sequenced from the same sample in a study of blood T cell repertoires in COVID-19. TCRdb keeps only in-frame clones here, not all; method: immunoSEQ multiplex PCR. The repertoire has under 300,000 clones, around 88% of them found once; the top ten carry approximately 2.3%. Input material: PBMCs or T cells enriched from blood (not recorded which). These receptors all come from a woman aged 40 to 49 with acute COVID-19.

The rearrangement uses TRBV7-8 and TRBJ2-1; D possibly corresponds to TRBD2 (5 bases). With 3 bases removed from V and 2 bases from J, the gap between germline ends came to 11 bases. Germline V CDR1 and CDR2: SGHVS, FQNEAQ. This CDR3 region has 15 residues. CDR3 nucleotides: TGTGCCAGCAGCTTTCCGAGGGCCCCCTACAATGAGCAGTTCTTC. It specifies CASSFPRAPYNEQFF.

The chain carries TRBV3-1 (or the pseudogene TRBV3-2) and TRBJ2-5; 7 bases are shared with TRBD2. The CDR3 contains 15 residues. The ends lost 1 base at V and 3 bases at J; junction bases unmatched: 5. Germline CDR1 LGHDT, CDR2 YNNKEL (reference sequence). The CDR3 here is CASSQVRGGKETQYF. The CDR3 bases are TGTGCCAGCAGCCAAGTCCGCGGGGGAAAAGAGACCCAGTACTTC.

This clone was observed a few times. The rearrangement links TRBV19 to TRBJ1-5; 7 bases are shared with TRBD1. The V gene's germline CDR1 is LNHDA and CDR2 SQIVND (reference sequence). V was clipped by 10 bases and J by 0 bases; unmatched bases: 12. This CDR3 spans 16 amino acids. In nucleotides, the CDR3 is TGTGCCACTAAAAGGGACAGCAGATATAGCAATCAGCCCCAGCATTTT. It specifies CATKRDSRYSNQPQHF.

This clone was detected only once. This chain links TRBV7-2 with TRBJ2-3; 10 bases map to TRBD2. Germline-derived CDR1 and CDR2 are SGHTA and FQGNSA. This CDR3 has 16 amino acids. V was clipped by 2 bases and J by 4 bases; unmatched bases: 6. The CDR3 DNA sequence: TGTGCCAGCAGCTTAAGAGCTAGCGGGGGAGCAGATACGCAGTATTTT. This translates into CASSLRASGGADTQYF.

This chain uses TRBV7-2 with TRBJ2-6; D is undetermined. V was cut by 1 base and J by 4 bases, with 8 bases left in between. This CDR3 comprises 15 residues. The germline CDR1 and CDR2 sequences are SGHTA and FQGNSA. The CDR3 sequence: CASSLDASGANVLTF. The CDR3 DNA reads TGTGCCAGCAGCTTAGATGCGTCGGGGGCCAACGTCCTGACTTTC.

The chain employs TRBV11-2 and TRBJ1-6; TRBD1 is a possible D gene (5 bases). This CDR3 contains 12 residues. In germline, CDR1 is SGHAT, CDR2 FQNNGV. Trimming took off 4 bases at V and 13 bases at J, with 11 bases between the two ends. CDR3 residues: CASSSPGGPLHF. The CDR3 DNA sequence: TGTGCCAGCAGCTCCCCTGGGGGGCCCCTCCACTTT.

The CDR3, as DNA: TGTGCCAGCAGCTTGCGCGGGAGGGACGGAGATACGCAGTATTTT. Amino acid sequence: CASSLRGRDGDTQYF. The genes are TRBV5-4 and TRBJ2-3; TRBD2 matches at 9 bases. Germline loops: CDR1 SGHNT, CDR2 YYREEE (reference sequence). With V trimmed by 1 base and J by 5 bases, 5 bases remained unmatched. CDR3 size: 15 residues.

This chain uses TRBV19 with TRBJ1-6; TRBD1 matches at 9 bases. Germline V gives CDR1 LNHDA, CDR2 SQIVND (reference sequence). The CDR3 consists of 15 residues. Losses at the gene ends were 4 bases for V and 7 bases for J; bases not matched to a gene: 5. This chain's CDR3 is CASSTGTGNNSPLHF. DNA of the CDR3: TGTGCCAGTAGTACCGGGACAGGGAACAATTCACCCCTCCACTTT.